This T cell receptor (beta chain) was obtained from a study of shared clonotypes between healthy human individuals. From germline, CDR1 is SEHNR and CDR2 FQNEAQ (reference sequence). This CDR3 is built from 15 residues. The V end lost 5 bases, the J end lost 2 bases, and 15 bases lay between the germline ends. Sequencing used immunoSEQ multiplex PCR; TCRdb keeps in-frame clones, though not all of them. This sample has about 490,000 clones, with around four fifths found just once. Sample: PBMCs. This clonotype originated in a woman between 40 and 55 years old in good health. Some clones in this sample may be carry-over from other donors' samples. This rearrangement joins TRBV7-9 to TRBJ1-2; TRBD1 might be the D (6 bases). In DNA, the CDR3 is TGTGCCAGCAGCCCACCACGGACAGCCAACTATGGCTACACCTTC. This codes for CASSPPRTANYGYTF.